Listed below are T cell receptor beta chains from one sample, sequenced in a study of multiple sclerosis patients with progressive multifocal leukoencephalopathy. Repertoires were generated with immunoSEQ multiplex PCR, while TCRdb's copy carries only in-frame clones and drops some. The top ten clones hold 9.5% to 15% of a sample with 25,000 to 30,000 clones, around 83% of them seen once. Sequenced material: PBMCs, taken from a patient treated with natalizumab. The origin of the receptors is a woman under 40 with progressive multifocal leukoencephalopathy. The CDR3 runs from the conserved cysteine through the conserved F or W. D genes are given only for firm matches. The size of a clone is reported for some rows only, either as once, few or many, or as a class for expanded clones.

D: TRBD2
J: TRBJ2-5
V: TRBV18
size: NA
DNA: TGTGCCAGCTCACGGGGTCTAGCGGGCCAAGAGACCCAGTACTTC
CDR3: CASSRGLAGQETQYF

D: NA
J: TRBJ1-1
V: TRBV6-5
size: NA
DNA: TGTGCCAGCAGTTCACTCGTGGTAGGGGGAACTGAAGCTTTCTTT
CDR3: CASSSLVVGGTEAFF

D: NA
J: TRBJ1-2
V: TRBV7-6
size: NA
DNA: TGTGCCAGCAGCTCTTACGCAGGGGCGGGTGGCTACACCTTC
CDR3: CASSSYAGAGGYTF

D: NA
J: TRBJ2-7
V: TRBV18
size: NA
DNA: TGTGCCAGCTCACCTGGTATCGGAGGCGAGCAGTACTTC
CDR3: CASSPGIGGEQYF

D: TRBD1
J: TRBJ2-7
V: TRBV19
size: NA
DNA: TGTGCCAGCCAAGGGGGCGCGGGTGCCCACGAGCAGTACTTC
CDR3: CASQGGAGAHEQYF

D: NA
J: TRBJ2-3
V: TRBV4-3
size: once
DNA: TGCGCCAGCAGCCAAGATGGGCGGGGTAGAGGGGGTACGCAGTATTTT
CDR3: CASSQDGRGRGGTQYF

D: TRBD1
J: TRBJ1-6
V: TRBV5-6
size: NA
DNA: TGTGCCAGCGGACAGGCCAGCGGTAATTCACCCCTCCACTTT
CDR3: CASGQASGNSPLHF

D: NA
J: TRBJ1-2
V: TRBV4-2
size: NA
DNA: TGTGCCAGCAGCCAAGATCGCGCCAGGCGGGACTATGGCTACACCTTC
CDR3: CASSQDRARRDYGYTF

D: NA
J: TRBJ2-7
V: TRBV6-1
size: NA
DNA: TGTGCCAGCTGCCGAGCAGAAATCTACGAGCAGTACTTC
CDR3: CASCRAEIYEQYF

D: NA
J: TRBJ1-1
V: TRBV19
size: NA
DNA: TGTGCCAGTAGTATTCAGGTGAACACTGAAGCTTTCTTT
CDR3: CASSIQVNTEAFF

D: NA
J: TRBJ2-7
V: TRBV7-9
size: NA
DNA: TGTGCCAGCAGCTTCACCTTAGGCGGGCGAATGGGGGAGCAGTACTTC
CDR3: CASSFTLGGRMGEQYF

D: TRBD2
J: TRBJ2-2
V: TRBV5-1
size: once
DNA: TGCGCCAGTAAGGGGCTAGCGGGAGTGGAAGAGCTGTTTTTT
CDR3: CASKGLAGVEELFF

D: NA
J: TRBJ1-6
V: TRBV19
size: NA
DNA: TGTGCCAGTAACCATCCCTGGGGGTTACATTCACCCCTCCACTTT
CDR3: CASNHPWGLHSPLHF

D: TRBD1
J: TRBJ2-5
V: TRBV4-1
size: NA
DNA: TGCGCCAGCAGCCGGGGGACAGGGGGCGGAGAGACCCAGTACTTC
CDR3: CASSRGTGGGETQYF

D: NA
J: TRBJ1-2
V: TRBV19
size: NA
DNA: TGTGCCAGTAGTGGGGGGCAGCACTATGGCTACACCTTC
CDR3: CASSGGQHYGYTF

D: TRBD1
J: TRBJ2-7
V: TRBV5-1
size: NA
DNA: TGCGCCAGCAGCTTGGATCCGACAGGGGAAGGCGAGCAGTACTTC
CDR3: CASSLDPTGEGEQYF